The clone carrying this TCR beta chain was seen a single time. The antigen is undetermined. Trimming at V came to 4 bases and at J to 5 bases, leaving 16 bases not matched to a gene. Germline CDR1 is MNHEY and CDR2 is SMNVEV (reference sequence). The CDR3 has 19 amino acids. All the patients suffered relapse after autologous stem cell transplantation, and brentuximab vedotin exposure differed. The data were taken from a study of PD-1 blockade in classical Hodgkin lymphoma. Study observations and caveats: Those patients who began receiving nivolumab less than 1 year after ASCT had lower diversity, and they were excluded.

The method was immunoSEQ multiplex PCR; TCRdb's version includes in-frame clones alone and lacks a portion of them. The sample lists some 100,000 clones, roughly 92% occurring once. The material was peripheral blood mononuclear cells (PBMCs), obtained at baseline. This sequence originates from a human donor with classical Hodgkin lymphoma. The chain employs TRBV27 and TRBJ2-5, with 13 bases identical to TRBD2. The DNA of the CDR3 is TGTGCCAGCAGTTCTACGTTCCGGACTAGCGGGAGCGGTCGGGAGACCCAGTACTTC. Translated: CASSSTFRTSGSGRETQYF.